Below, 8 T cell receptor beta chains from the same sample are listed, as sequenced in a study of blood T cell repertoires in COVID-19. Some clones are missing from TCRdb's copy, which holds only in-frame ones; the method was immunoSEQ multiplex PCR. The sample holds more than 35,000 clones, 90% seen once. Source material: peripheral blood. Receptor source: a human donor in a cohort sampled during active COVID-19.

This chain connects TRBV9 to TRBJ2-1, with TRBD2 identical over 11 bases. Losses at the gene ends were 2 bases for V and 5 bases for J; bases not matched to a gene: 0. The germline V gene has CDR1 SGDLS and CDR2 YYNGEE. The CDR3 extends over 14 amino acids. In nucleotides, the CDR3 is TGTGCCAGCAGCGTTAGCGGGAGGGACAATGAGCAGTTCTTC. Protein product: CASSVSGRDNEQFF. The full variable domain, in which reference TRBV9 and TRBJ2-1 provide the parts outside the CDR3, is DSGVTQTPKHLITATGQRVTLRCSPRSGDLSVYWYQQSLDQGLQFLIQYYNGEERAKGNILERFSAQQFPDLHSELNLSSLELGDSALYFCASSVSGRDNEQFFGPGTRLTVL.

The chain joins TRBV28 to TRBJ1-1; maybe TRBD1 (6 bases). The CDR3 totals 15 residues. The V gene lost 5 bases and the J gene lost 6 bases, with 19 bases spanning the gap. Germline CDR1 and CDR2: MDHEN and SYDVKM. CDR3 in amino acids: CASSPTTGARAEAFF. The CDR3 DNA reads TGTGCCAGCAGTCCAACGACAGGAGCACGGGCTGAAGCTTTCTTT.

The chain has TRBV6-5 and TRBJ2-7, with D tentatively TRBD2 (6 bases). This CDR3 has 14 amino acids. The germline CDR1 and CDR2 sequences are MNHEY and SVGAGI. Trimming removed 7 bases from V and 7 bases from J, with 20 bases in between. CDR3 in DNA: TGTGCCAGCATTGTTAGAGCGGGCAGTCTTGAGCAGTACTTC. Translated: CASIVRAGSLEQYF.

V is TRBV24-1 and J is TRBJ2-2; 8 bases map to TRBD2. Germline assignment: CDR1 KGHDR and CDR2 SFDVKD. The J segment lost 3 bases and the V segment lost 7 bases, leaving 3 bases of the junction unmatched. The CDR3 loop spans 14 amino acids. The CDR3 is CATRREGDTGELFF. CDR3 DNA sequence: TGTGCCACCAGACGGGAGGGTGACACCGGGGAGCTGTTTTTT.

The gene calls are TRBV6-6 and TRBJ1-4; a weak D match, TRBD1 (6 bases). Germline V CDR1 and CDR2: MNHNY, SVGAGI (reference sequence). Trimming took 6 bases from V and 2 from J, leaving 10 bases between them. The CDR3 sequence is 14 residues long. CDR3 sequence (DNA): TGTGCCAGCAGCCGGACAGACACTAATGAAAAACTGTTTTTT. This translates into CASSRTDTNEKLFF.

The chain combines TRBV3-1 (or the pseudogene TRBV3-2) with TRBJ1-2, with a possible D match to TRBD1 (5 bases). The V and J ends lost 7 bases and 7 bases respectively, with 25 bases between them. CDR3 length equals 16 residues. CDR1 and CDR2 (germline): LGHDT, YNNKEL (reference sequence). CDR3 residues: CASTLRHSPTGGGYTF. Here the CDR3 DNA reads TGTGCCAGCACCCTACGACATTCCCCCACAGGTGGTGGCTACACCTTC.

The V gene is TRBV25-1, the J gene TRBJ1-3, with TRBD1 matching 7 bases. CDR1 and CDR2 (germline): MGHDK, SYGVNS. The J segment lost 4 bases and the V segment lost 4 bases, leaving 10 bases of the junction unmatched. The CDR3 has 16 amino acids. Here the CDR3 DNA reads TGTGCCAGCAGTGGGTACAGGGGACTTGGAGGAAACACCATATATTTT. It encodes CASSGYRGLGGNTIYF.

V gene TRBV5-1 combines with J gene TRBJ2-3; 8 nucleotides match TRBD2. V was clipped by 4 bases and J by 5 bases; unmatched bases: 12. Germline CDR1 and CDR2: SGHRS and YFSETQ. This CDR3 contains 16 residues. The CDR3 DNA is TGCGCCAGCAGCCCCCGGCGGGGGGCGATCCGAGATACGCAGTATTTT. Amino acids: CASSPRRGAIRDTQYF.